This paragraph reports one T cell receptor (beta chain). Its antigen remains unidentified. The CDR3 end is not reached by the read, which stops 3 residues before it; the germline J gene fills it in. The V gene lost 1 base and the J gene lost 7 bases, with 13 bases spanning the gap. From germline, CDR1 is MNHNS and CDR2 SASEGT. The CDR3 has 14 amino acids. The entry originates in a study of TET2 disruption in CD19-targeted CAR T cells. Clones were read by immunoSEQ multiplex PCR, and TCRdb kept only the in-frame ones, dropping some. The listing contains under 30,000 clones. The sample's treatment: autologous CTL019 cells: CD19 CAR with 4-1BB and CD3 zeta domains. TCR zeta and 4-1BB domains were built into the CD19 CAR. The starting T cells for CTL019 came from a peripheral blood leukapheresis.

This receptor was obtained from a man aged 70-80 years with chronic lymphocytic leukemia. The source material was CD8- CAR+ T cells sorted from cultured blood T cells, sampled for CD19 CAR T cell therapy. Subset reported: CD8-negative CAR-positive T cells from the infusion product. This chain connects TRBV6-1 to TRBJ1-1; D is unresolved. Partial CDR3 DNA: TGTGCCAGCAGTGAAGAGGGCACCCGGGGTGAA. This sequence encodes CASSEEGTRGE. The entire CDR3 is CASSEEGTRGEAFF.